A single sample gave rise to the 16 T cell receptor beta chains below, sequenced in a study of T cell changes during pregnancy in multiple sclerosis. Produced via immunoSEQ multiplex PCR; TCRdb's table is partial and in-frame only. The data contain 64,000 or so clones, about 92% of them singletons. This specimen was peripheral blood, taken in the first trimester of pregnancy. The origin of the receptors is a female donor with multiple sclerosis, enrolled in a pregnancy study.

The chain is built from TRBV6-1 and TRBJ2-5, with TRBD2 matching 8 bases. V gave up 1 base and J gave up 5 bases; unmatched junction bases: 6. Germline CDR1 and CDR2: MNHNS and SASEGT. This CDR3 contains 15 residues. CDR3 bases: TGTGCCAGCAGTGAAGGTACGGGAGGGCCGGAGACCCAGTACTTC. Its translation is CASSEGTGGPETQYF.

This clone has a handful of counts. This chain uses TRBV4-2 with TRBJ2-1; D is ambiguous. This CDR3 is 12 amino acids long. The V gene lost 5 bases and the J gene lost 6 bases, with 8 bases spanning the gap. CDR1 LGHNA and CDR2 YNFKEQ come from the germline V gene. Here the CDR3 reads CASSRNFNEQFF. The CDR3 DNA reads TGTGCCAGCAGCAGAAACTTCAATGAGCAGTTCTTC.

Here the CDR3 reads CASSPGTNTEAFF. Written as DNA, the CDR3 is TGTGCCAGCAGCCCTGGGACAAACACTGAAGCTTTCTTT. The rearrangement joins TRBV5-4 to TRBJ1-1, with TRBD1 as a possible D gene (6 bases). The CDR3 totals 13 residues. Trimming cost V 4 bases and J 2 bases, with 9 bases left between them. Germline values: CDR1 SGHNT, CDR2 YYREEE (reference sequence). The full variable domain, completed using reference TRBV5-4 and TRBJ1-1, is ETGVTQSPTHLIKTRGQQVTLRCSSQSGHNTVSWYQQALGQGPQFIFQYYREEENGRGNFPPRFSGLQFPNYSSELNVNALELDDSALYLCASSPGTNTEAFFGQGTRLTVV.

The chain uses TRBV7-6 and TRBJ2-7; 8 bases align to TRBD2. Per germline, CDR1 SGHVS and CDR2 FNYEAQ. The V and J ends lost 1 base and 0 bases, in that order; junction bases with no gene match: 5. The CDR3 is 16 residues long. DNA for the CDR3: TGTGCCAGCAGCTTAGGGGCGACTAGCGTCTCCTACGAGCAGTACTTC. Residues: CASSLGATSVSYEQYF. Based on the CDR3 plus reference TRBV7-6 and TRBJ2-7, the full variable domain is GAGVSQSPRYKVTKRGQDVALRCDPISGHVSLYWYRQALGQGPEFLTYFNYEAQQDKSGLPNDRFSAERPEGSISTLTIQRTEQRDSAMYRCASSLGATSVSYEQYFGPGTRLTVT.

The chain joins TRBV9 to TRBJ1-1; D may be TRBD1 (5 bases). Trimming shortened V by 3 bases and J by 1 base, and 13 bases separated the two germline ends. In germline, CDR1 is SGDLS, CDR2 YYNGEE. The CDR3 totals 15 residues. The DNA for the CDR3 is TGTGCCAGCAGCGCCACCCCGACAGCGAACACTGAAGCTTTCTTT. Translated, it gives CASSATPTANTEAFF.

The genes are TRBV6-5 and TRBJ2-2, with 7 bases matching TRBD2. This CDR3 contains 15 residues. The J segment lost 2 bases and the V segment lost 8 bases, leaving 8 bases of the junction unmatched. In germline, CDR1 is MNHEY, CDR2 SVGAGI. This chain's CDR3 is CASRPPGGNTGELFF. CDR3 coding DNA: TGTGCCAGCCGCCCCCCGGGAGGAAACACCGGGGAGCTGTTTTTT.

The chain employs TRBV7-2 and TRBJ2-1; a weak D match, TRBD2 (5 bases). CDR1 is SGHTA, CDR2 FQGNSA, per germline. This CDR3 comprises 14 residues. With 4 bases removed from V and 3 bases from J, the gap between germline ends came to 10 bases. CDR3: CASSSRRDYNEQFF. The CDR3 coding sequence is TGTGCCAGCAGCTCTCGACGGGACTACAATGAGCAGTTCTTC.

The V call is TRBV11-1, the J call TRBJ2-7, with TRBD2 matching over 8 bases. Germline V gene lookup returns CDR1 SGHAT and CDR2 FQDESV (reference sequence). The V and J ends lost 5 bases and 4 bases, in that order; junction bases with no gene match: 10. The CDR3 loop spans 15 amino acids. CDR3 bases: TGTGCCAGCAGCCCCCGACTGGGCGGGAGGTACGAGCAGTACTTC. Translating gives CASSPRLGGRYEQYF.

The chain combines TRBV4-3 with TRBJ1-2, with 7 bases aligning to TRBD1. The junction had 6 bases not matched to a gene; V was cut back by 1 base and J by 1 base. Germline loops: CDR1 LGHNA, CDR2 YSLEER. The CDR3 is made up of 16 amino acids. Here the CDR3 DNA reads TGCGCCAGCAGCCAAGCTGAGACAGGGTTTAACTATGGCTACACCTTC. This sequence encodes CASSQAETGFNYGYTF.

The chain employs TRBV4-2 and TRBJ2-7; D unclear. CDR3 length equals 15 residues. The ends were cut back, 0 bases at V and 0 bases at J, with 9 bases in the middle. Germline V gene lookup returns CDR1 LGHNA and CDR2 YNFKEQ. CDR3 amino acids: CASSQDPPGSYEQYF. The CDR3 DNA follows: TGTGCCAGCAGCCAAGATCCCCCGGGCTCCTACGAGCAGTACTTC.

The CDR3 nucleotides are TGTGCCAGCAGCTTACGATCGTTCAGGGGGTCGTATACAGATACGCAGTATTTT. It yields the protein CASSLRSFRGSYTDTQYF. The rearrangement joins TRBV5-4 to TRBJ2-3; 7 bases match TRBD1. Germline CDR1 reads SGHNT; CDR2 reads YYREEE (reference sequence). The CDR3 runs to 18 residues. Germline trimming cut 2 bases from V and 3 bases from J; bases unmatched to any gene: 15.

The rearrangement uses TRBV29-1 and TRBJ1-2; 7 nucleotides agree with TRBD1. The CDR3 consists of 13 residues. The V segment lost 8 bases and the J segment 7 bases; nucleotides outside the gene matches: 13. From germline, CDR1 is SQVTM and CDR2 ANQGSEA. The CDR3 protein is CSFRGDRGSGYTF. As DNA, the CDR3 is TGCAGCTTCAGGGGGGACAGAGGTAGTGGCTACACCTTC.

The V call is TRBV6-6, the J call TRBJ2-1; D remains ambiguous. V was trimmed by 8 bases and J by 3 bases, leaving 5 bases between them. CDR3 length equals 11 residues. Per the germline V gene, CDR1 is MNHNY and CDR2 is SVGAGI (reference sequence). The CDR3 DNA is TGTGCCAGCCAAATCTACAATGAGCAGTTCTTC. Translating gives CASQIYNEQFF.

V is TRBV27 and J is TRBJ1-2, with unresolved D. CDR3 size: 13 residues. V was trimmed by 0 bases and J by 6 bases, leaving 8 bases between them. Looked up from germline, CDR1 is MNHEY and CDR2 is SMNVEV (reference sequence). CDR3 sequence reads: CASSLSIGDGYTF. The CDR3, as DNA: TGTGCCAGCAGTTTATCGATCGGTGATGGCTACACCTTC.

The CDR3 here is CASSPTGNYGYTF. Here the CDR3 DNA reads TGTGCCAGCAGTCCAACAGGGAACTATGGCTACACCTTC. The V gene is TRBV6-5, the J gene TRBJ1-2; TRBD1 is a possible D gene (6 bases). V was shortened by 5 bases and J by 2 bases, with 9 bases between the two germline ends. Per the germline V gene, CDR1 is MNHEY and CDR2 is SVGAGI. The CDR3 runs to 13 residues.

This chain joins TRBV27 and TRBJ2-7; a possible D gene is TRBD2 (5 bases). The CDR3 loop spans 16 amino acids. The germline V gene has CDR1 MNHEY and CDR2 SMNVEV (reference sequence). V was pared by 5 bases and J by 2 bases, with 19 bases between. The CDR3 DNA reads as TGTGCCAGCAGTCCCAGCGGTTATCAATCCCCCTACGAGCAGTACTTC. This translates into CASSPSGYQSPYEQYF.